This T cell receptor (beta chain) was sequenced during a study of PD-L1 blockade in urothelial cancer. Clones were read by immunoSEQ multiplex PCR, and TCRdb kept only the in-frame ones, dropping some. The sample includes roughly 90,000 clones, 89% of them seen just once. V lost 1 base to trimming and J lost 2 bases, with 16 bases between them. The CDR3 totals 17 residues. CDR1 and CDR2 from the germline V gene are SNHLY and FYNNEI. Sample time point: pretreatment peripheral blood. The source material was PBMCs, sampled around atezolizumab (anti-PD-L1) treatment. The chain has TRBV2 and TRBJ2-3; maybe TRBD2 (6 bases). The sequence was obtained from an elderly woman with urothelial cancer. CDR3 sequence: CASSEGLFGLLTDTQYF. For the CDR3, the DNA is TGTGCCAGCAGTGAAGGGCTTTTTGGACTACTCACAGATACGCAGTATTTT.